These 2 T cell receptor beta chains were sequenced from one sample in a study of graft-versus-host responses after intestinal transplantation. The table came from immunoSEQ multiplex PCR; TCRdb's copy has only in-frame clones and leaves some out. This sample has about 64,000 clones; roughly 90% occur once, and the top ten carry roughly 1.5%. For these receptors, no antigen is known. This specimen consisted of unstimulated CD8+ T cells sorted from spleen or lymph node cells, obtained before transplant. Receptors originate from a human donor who was the organ donor for an intestinal transplant.

The chain links TRBV2 to TRBJ2-7; 9 nucleotides match TRBD1. This CDR3 is 15 amino acids long. CDR1 SNHLY and CDR2 FYNNEI come from the germline V gene. With V trimmed by 3 bases and J by 0 bases, 3 bases remained unmatched. In DNA, the CDR3 is TGTGCCAGCAGTGAGTTGGGACAGGGCTCCTACGAGCAGTACTTC. Its translation is CASSELGQGSYEQYF. Looking up the rest from reference TRBV2 and TRBJ2-7 gives the full variable domain: EPEVTQTPSHQVTQMGQEVILRCVPISNHLYFYWYRQILGQKVEFLVSFYNNEISEKSEIFDDQFSVERPDGSNFTLKIRSTKLEDSAMYFCASSELGQGSYEQYFGPGTRLTVT.

The chain uses TRBV6-5 and TRBJ2-5, with D possibly being TRBD1 (6 bases). The V gene lost 5 bases and the J gene lost 5 bases, with 18 bases spanning the gap. Germline CDR1 and CDR2: MNHEY and SVGAGI. CDR3 length: 15 amino acids. This CDR3 is CASSRTGTPSETQYF. The CDR3 bases are TGTGCCAGCAGTCGAACCGGGACACCGAGCGAGACCCAGTACTTC.